This T cell receptor (beta chain) comes out of a study of regulatory T cells in long-lasting Graves disease. This clonotype was seen a few times. The antigen is undetermined. Study-wide results and caveats: Persistent patients had more shared public clonotypes (roughly 2,700) than new patients (about 1,000). Persistent Graves' patients showed reduced TCR diversity versus newly diagnosed patients. TRBV28, TRBJ1-2 and TRBJ2-5 were segments that persistent disease favored.

CDR1 and CDR2 (germline): SGDLS, YYNGEE. There are 13 residues in the CDR3. V was cut by 0 bases and J by 4 bases, with 7 bases left in between. Both iRepertoire HTBI primers and Arm-PCR of CDR3 regions were used to build the TCR beta libraries. The authors' processing: Identification yielded around 58 TRBV and some 15 TRBJ segments across samples. TCRdb re-analysed the multiplex PCR reads in MiXCR, keeping a single row per CDR3 protein. TCRdb assigned the V and J calls; the authors' analysis was not used. The sample carries 200,000 to 250,000 distinct CDR3 sequences, about 17% recorded once. As to time point: newly diagnosed GD, antithyroid drugs for less than 3 months. Making the TCR library involved RNA that had been extracted from PBMCs.

This specimen consisted of peripheral blood mononuclear cells (PBMCs), obtained at new diagnosis, from a patient treated with antithyroid drugs. The V gene is TRBV9, the J gene TRBJ1-2; D is possibly TRBD1 (5 bases). The receptor was derived from a female donor with Graves disease. CDR3 protein: CASSVVGGYGYTF. In DNA, the CDR3 is TGTGCCAGCAGCGTAGTTGGGGGCTATGGCTACACCTTC.